These T cell receptor beta chains were read from a single sample in a study of blood T cell repertoires in COVID-19. Some clones are missing from TCRdb's copy, which holds only in-frame ones; the method was immunoSEQ multiplex PCR. This sample yields about 120,000 clones, of which around 80% are seen a single time; 3% to 4.5% belongs to the top ten. The sample comprised peripheral blood. These receptors were collected from a woman of 80 years or more with acute or convalescent COVID-19. The conserved cysteine and the conserved F or W are not part of the CDR3 here.

V gene | CDR3 protein
TRBV15 | ATSPWQGARNEQF
TRBV5-1 | ASSTDSSSNYGYT
TRBV27 | ASSLGLATYNEQF
TRBV4-2 | ASSQDLRQAEGNTEAF
TRBV29-1 | SVLLQGGGQPQH
TRBV19 | ASSDREGSNQPQH
TRBV6-2/TRBV6-3 | ASSDIRTGGHRANQPQH
TRBV28 | ASSVKGQLNTEAF
TRBV15 | ATRTGFENSPLH
TRBV18 | ASSGGGRGTNEKLF